The sample holds many counts of the clone carrying this T cell receptor beta chain. The TCRbeta library incorporated unique molecular identifiers. TCRdb independently ran MiXCR on the PCR reads; one entry per CDR3 protein. The sample contains roughly 180,000 distinct CDR3 sequences, 8.5% to 14% of which appear only once. This record belongs to a study of T-cell reconstitution after alpha-beta-depleted transplantation in children. After removal of 6 bases from V and 0 bases from J, the junction contained 8 bases not matched to a gene. CDR1 is SQVTM, CDR2 ANQGSEA, per germline. The CDR3 loop spans 15 amino acids.

The clonotype originates from a boy between 2 and 10 years old with acute myeloid leukemia, due to receive a stem cell transplant. V is TRBV29-1 and J is TRBJ2-4, with TRBD1 matching over 7 bases. The starting material was PBMCs, obtained before TCRalphabeta/CD19-depleted stem cell transplant. The CDR3 loop is CSVIIQGKAKNIQYF. CDR3 nucleotides: TGCAGCGTCATAATACAGGGGAAAGCCAAAAACATTCAGTACTTC.